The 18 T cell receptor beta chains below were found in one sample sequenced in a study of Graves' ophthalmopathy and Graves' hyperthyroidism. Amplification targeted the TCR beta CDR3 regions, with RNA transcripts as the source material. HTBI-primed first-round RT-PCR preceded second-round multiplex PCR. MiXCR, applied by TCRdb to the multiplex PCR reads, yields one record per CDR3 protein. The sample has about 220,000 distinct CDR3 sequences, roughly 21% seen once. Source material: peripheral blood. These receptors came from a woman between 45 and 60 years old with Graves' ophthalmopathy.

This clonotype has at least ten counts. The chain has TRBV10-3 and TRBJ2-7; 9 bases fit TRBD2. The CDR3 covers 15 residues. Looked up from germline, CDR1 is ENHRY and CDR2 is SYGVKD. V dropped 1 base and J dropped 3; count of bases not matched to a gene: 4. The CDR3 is CAISELAGEVYEQYF. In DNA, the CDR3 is TGTGCCATCAGTGAGTTAGCGGGGGAGGTCTACGAGCAGTACTTC.

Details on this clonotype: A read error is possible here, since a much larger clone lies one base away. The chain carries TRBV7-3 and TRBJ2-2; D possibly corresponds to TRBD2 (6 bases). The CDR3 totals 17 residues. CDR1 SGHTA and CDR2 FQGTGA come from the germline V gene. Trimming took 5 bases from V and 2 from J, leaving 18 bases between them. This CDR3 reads CASSTPRGRLNTGELFF. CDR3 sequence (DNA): TGTGCCAGCAGCACCCCCCGTGGGAGGTTAAACACCGGGGAGCTGTTTTTT.

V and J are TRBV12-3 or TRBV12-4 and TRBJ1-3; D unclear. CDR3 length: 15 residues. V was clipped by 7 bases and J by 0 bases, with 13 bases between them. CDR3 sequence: CASTGRHLSGNTIYF. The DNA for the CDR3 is TGTGCCAGCACGGGGAGACACCTCTCTGGAAACACCATATATTTT.

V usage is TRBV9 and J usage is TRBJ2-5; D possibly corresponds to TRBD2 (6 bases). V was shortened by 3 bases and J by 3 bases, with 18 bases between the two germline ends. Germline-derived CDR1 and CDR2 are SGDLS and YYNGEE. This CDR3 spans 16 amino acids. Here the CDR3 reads CASSARDFIGEETQYF. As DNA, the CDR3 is TGTGCCAGCAGCGCCCGGGACTTCATTGGGGAAGAGACCCAGTACTTC.

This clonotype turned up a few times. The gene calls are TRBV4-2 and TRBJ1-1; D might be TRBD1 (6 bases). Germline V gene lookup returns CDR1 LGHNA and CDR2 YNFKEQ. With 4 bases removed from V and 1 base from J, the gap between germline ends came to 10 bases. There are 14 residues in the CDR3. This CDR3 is CASSLTGTNTEAFF. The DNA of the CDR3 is TGTGCCAGCAGCCTAACAGGGACGAACACTGAAGCTTTCTTT.

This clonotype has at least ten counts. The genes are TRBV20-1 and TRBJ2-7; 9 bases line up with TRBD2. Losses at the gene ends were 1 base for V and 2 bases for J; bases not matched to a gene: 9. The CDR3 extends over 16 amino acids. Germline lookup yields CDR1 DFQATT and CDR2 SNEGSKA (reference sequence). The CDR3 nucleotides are TGCAGTGCTAGAGCAGCCCTAGCGGGAAAGACCTACGAGCAGTACTTC. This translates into CSARAALAGKTYEQYF.

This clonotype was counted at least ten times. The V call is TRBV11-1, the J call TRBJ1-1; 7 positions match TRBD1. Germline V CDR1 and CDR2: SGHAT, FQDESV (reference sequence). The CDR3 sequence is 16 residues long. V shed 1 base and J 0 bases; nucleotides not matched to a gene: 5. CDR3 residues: CASSLGVGTVNTEAFF. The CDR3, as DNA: TGTGCCAGCAGCTTAGGAGTAGGGACAGTGAACACTGAAGCTTTCTTT. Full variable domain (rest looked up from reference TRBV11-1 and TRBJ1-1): EAEVAQSPRYKITEKSQAVAFWCDPISGHATLYWYRQILGQGPELLVQFQDESVVDDSQLPKDRFSAERLKGVDSTLKIQPAELGDSAMYLCASSLGVGTVNTEAFFGQGTRLTVV.

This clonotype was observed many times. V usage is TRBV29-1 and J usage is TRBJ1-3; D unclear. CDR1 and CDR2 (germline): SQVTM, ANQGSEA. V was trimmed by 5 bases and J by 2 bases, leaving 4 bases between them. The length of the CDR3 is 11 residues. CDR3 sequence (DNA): TGCAGCGTTTCAGCTGGAAACACCATATATTTT. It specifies CSVSAGNTIYF.

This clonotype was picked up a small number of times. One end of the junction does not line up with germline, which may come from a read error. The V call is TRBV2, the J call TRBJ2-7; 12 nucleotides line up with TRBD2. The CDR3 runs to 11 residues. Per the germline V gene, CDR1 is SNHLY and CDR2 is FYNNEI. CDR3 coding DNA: TGTGCCAGCAGTTCTCGACTAGCGGGAGAATTC. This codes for CASSSRLAGEF.

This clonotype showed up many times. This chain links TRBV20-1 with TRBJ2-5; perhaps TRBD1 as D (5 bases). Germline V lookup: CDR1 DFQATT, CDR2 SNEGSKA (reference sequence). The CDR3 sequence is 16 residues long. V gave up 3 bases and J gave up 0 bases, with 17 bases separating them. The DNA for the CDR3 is TGCAGTGCTAGCCCAGGGAAGCCGTTGTACCAAGAGACCCAGTACTTC. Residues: CSASPGKPLYQETQYF.

The CDR3 loop is CSAKDSGRRGRETQYF. The CDR3 DNA sequence: TGCAGTGCTAAGGACTCGGGCCGCCGGGGCCGTGAGACCCAGTACTTC. V usage is TRBV20-1 and J usage is TRBJ2-5; D is possibly TRBD1 or TRBD2 (5 bases each). Germline V lookup: CDR1 DFQATT, CDR2 SNEGSKA (reference sequence). V was cut by 4 bases and J by 5 bases, with 23 bases left in between. The CDR3 extends over 16 amino acids.

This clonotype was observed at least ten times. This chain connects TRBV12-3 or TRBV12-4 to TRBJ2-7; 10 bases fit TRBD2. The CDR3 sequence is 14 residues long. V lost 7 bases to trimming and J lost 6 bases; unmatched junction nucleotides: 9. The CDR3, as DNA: TGTGCCAGCACCCTAGCGGGAGAGCGGGGCGAGCAGTACTTC. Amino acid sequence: CASTLAGERGEQYF.

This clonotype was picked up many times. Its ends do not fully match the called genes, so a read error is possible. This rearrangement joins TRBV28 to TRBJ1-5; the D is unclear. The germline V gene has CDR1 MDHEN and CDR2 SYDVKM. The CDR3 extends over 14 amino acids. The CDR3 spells CASGLGPPNQPQHF. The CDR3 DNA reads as TGTGCCAGCGGTTTGGGTCCTCCCAATCAGCCCCAGCATTTT. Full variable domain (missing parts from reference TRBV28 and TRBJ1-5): DVKVTQSSRYLVKRTGEKVFLECVQDMDHENMFWYRQDPGLGLRLIYFSYDVKMKEKGDIPEGYSVSREKKERFSLILESASTNQTSMYLCASGLGPPNQPQHFGDGTRLSIL.

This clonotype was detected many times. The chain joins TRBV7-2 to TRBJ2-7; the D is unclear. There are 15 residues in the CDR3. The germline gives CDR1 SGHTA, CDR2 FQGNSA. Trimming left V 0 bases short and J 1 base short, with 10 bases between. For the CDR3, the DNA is TGTGCCAGCAGCTTAGCGTCGGGCTGGTCCTACGAGCAGTACTTC. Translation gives CASSLASGWSYEQYF.

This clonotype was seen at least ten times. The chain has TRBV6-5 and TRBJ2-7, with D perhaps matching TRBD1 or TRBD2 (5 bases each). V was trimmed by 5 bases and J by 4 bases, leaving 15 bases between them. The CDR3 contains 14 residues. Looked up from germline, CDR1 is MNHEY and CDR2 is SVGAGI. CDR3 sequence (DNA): TGTGCCAGCAGTACCGGGGACGGGCGATACGAGCAGTACTTC. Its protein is CASSTGDGRYEQYF.

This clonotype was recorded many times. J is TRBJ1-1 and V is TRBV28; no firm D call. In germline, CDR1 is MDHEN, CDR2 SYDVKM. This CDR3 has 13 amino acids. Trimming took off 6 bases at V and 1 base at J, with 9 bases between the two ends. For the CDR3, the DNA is TGTGCCAGCAGCACTACGTGGAACACTGAAGCTTTCTTT. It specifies CASSTTWNTEAFF. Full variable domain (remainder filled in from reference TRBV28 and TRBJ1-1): DVKVTQSSRYLVKRTGEKVFLECVQDMDHENMFWYRQDPGLGLRLIYFSYDVKMKEKGDIPEGYSVSREKKERFSLILESASTNQTSMYLCASSTTWNTEAFFGQGTRLTVV.

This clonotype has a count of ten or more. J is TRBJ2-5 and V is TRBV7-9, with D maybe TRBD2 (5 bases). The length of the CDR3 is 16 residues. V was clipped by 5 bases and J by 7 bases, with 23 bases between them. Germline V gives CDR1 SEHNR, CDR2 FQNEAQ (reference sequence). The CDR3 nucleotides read TGTGCCAGCAGCCCCCGGGGTCGAGAGAGTCTGTGGACCCAGTACTTC. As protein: CASSPRGRESLWTQYF.

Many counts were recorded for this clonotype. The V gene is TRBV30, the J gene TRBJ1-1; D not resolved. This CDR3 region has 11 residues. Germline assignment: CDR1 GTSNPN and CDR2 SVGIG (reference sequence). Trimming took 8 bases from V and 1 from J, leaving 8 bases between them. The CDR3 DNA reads TGTGCCGGATACAGGAACACTGAAGCTTTCTTT. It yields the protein CAGYRNTEAFF.